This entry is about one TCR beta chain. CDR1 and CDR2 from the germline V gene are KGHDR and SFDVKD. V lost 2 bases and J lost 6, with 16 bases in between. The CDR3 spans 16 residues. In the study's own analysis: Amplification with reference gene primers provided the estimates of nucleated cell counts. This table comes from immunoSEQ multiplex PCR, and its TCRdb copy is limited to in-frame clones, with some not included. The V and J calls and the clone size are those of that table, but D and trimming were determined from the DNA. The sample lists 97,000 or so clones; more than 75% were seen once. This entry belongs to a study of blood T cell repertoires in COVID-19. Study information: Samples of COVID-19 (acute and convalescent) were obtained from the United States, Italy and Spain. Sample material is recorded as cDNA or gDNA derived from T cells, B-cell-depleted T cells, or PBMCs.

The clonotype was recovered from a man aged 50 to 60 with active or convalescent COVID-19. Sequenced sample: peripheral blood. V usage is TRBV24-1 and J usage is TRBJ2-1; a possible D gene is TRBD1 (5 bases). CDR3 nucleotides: TGTGCCACCAGTGATTCGGCAGGGCCGACGACCAATGAGCAGTTCTTC. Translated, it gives CATSDSAGPTTNEQFF.